The rows below give T cell receptor beta chains drawn from one sample of a study of neoadjuvant anti-PD-1 for oral cavity cancer. Sequencing was performed with immunoSEQ multiplex PCR; in TCRdb, only in-frame clones are kept and a portion is missing. The sample comprises 7,000 to 9,000 clones, 54% of which are singletons, and under 6.5% rests with the top ten. The sequences come from tumor tissue, collected before nivolumab (anti-PD-1) treatment. Receptor source: a person between 40 and 79 years old with oral cavity squamous cell carcinoma. Both conserved end residues are part of each CDR3. A D gene is named only where the DNA matches it firmly. Some rows have no size entry. The others give once, few or many, or a class for an expanded clone.

J: TRBJ2-3; D: -; size: -; V: TRBV9; DNA: TGTGCCAGCAGCGTAGGAATGGGGGGGGCTACAGATACGCAGTATTTT; CDR3: CASSVGMGGATDTQYF
J: TRBJ1-1; D: TRBD1; size: -; V: TRBV2; DNA: TGTGCCAGCAGTGTCCCGGGACAGGGAGCACCACCGAACACTGAAGCTTTCTTT; CDR3: CASSVPGQGAPPNTEAFF
J: TRBJ1-4; D: TRBD1; size: -; V: TRBV4-1; DNA: TGCGCCAGCAGCCGACAGGGTATAACTAATGAAAAACTGTTTTTT; CDR3: CASSRQGITNEKLFF
J: TRBJ1-2; D: -; size: -; V: TRBV29-1; DNA: TGCAGCGGTTCCAGGGGCTCTAACTATGGCTACACCTTC; CDR3: CSGSRGSNYGYTF
J: TRBJ1-5; D: TRBD1; size: -; V: TRBV10-2; DNA: TGCGCCAGTACTACGGGACAGGCTAATCAGCCCCAGCATTTT; CDR3: CASTTGQANQPQHF
J: TRBJ2-2; D: TRBD2; size: -; V: TRBV5-6; DNA: TGTGCCAGCAGTTACGGACTAGCGGGGGGGAGGAACACCGGGGAGCTGTTTTTT; CDR3: CASSYGLAGGRNTGELFF
J: TRBJ1-5; D: TRBD1; size: -; V: TRBV13; DNA: TGTGCCAGCAGCTTTGGACAGGGGAGCAATCAGCCCCAGCATTTT; CDR3: CASSFGQGSNQPQHF
J: TRBJ1-5; D: TRBD1; size: few; V: TRBV19; DNA: TGTGCCAGTAGTATCCGGACAGGGCAGGGGAATCAGCCCCAGCATTTT; CDR3: CASSIRTGQGNQPQHF
J: TRBJ2-3; D: -; size: -; V: TRBV15; DNA: TGTGCCACCAGCAGGTCCGGGACTCCCACAGATACGCAGTATTTT; CDR3: CATSRSGTPTDTQYF
J: TRBJ1-4; D: -; size: -; V: TRBV7-8; DNA: TGTGCCAGCAGCTTAATGGCCCCCGGGGGGGCGACTAATGAAAAACTGTTTTTT; CDR3: CASSLMAPGGATNEKLFF
J: TRBJ2-7; D: -; size: -; V: TRBV7-9; DNA: TGTGCCAGCAGCTCGGGGGTTTACGAGCAGTACTTC; CDR3: CASSSGVYEQYF
J: TRBJ2-3; D: -; size: -; V: TRBV27; DNA: TGTGCCAGCGGAGTGGCGCAGTATTTT; CDR3: CASGVAQYF
J: TRBJ1-5; D: -; size: -; V: TRBV27; DNA: TGTGCCAGCAGCGATCCGGGCTCGAATCAGCCCCAGCATTTT; CDR3: CASSDPGSNQPQHF
J: TRBJ1-2; D: -; size: -; V: TRBV9; DNA: TGTGCCAGCAGCGTAGACCCCACAGGAGGGGGGACCAACTATGGCTACACCTTC; CDR3: CASSVDPTGGGTNYGYTF
J: TRBJ2-1; D: TRBD1; size: -; V: TRBV14; DNA: TGTGCCAGCAGCCAACGCCCAGGGGGTAGGCCCGCCGGTGGGTCCTACAATGAGCAGTTCTTC; CDR3: CASSQRPGGRPAGGSYNEQFF
J: TRBJ1-1; D: -; size: -; V: TRBV27; DNA: TGTGCCAGCAAAATGGAGGGGACGGTGAACACTGAAGCTTTCTTT; CDR3: CASKMEGTVNTEAFF
J: TRBJ2-2; D: -; size: -; V: TRBV5-1; DNA: TGCGCCAGCAGCTTGGTAGGGCCGGATGACACCGGGGAGCTGTTTTTT; CDR3: CASSLVGPDDTGELFF
J: TRBJ1-5; D: TRBD1; size: -; V: TRBV30; DNA: TGTGCCTGGGCAACAGGGGATGTACAGCCCCAGCATTTT; CDR3: CAWATGDVQPQHF
J: TRBJ1-1; D: TRBD1; size: -; V: TRBV15; DNA: TGTGCCACCAGCAGCCGGGACAGGCGAAACACTGAAGCTTTCTTT; CDR3: CATSSRDRRNTEAFF
J: TRBJ2-3; D: -; size: few; V: TRBV12-5; DNA: TGTGCTAGTGGTTTGGGGTCAGCTAGCACAGATACGCAGTATTTT; CDR3: CASGLGSASTDTQYF
J: TRBJ2-1; D: -; size: -; V: TRBV12-5; DNA: TGTGCTAGTCAACAAGATTCCTACAATGAGCAGTTCTTC; CDR3: CASQQDSYNEQFF
J: TRBJ1-2; D: TRBD1; size: large; V: TRBV18; DNA: TGTGCCAGCTCACTTCTCGGACAGGGGGAAGGCTACACCTTC; CDR3: CASSLLGQGEGYTF
J: TRBJ1-1; D: -; size: -; V: TRBV11-2; DNA: TGTGCCAGCAGCTTAATCGAGGGTAAAGCTTTCTTT; CDR3: CASSLIEGKAFF
J: TRBJ2-1; D: -; size: few; V: TRBV10-1; DNA: TGCGCCAGCCGGGGGCCCGGGAATGAGCAGTTCTTC; CDR3: CASRGPGNEQFF
J: TRBJ2-7; D: -; size: -; V: TRBV5-1; DNA: TGCGCCAGCAGCTGGGATGGAGGGTACGAGCAGTACTTC; CDR3: CASSWDGGYEQYF
J: TRBJ2-7; D: -; size: -; V: TRBV21-1; DNA: TGTGCCAGCAGCAATAGATACAGGGAGGCAAAGGAGCAGTACTTC; CDR3: CASSNRYREAKEQYF
J: TRBJ2-7; D: -; size: few; V: TRBV29-1; DNA: TGCAGCGTTTACAGGGACTACGAGCAGTACTTC; CDR3: CSVYRDYEQYF
J: TRBJ2-3; D: -; size: -; V: TRBV6-5; DNA: TGTGCCACCCTGACAGCTGGTACAGATACGCAGTATTTT; CDR3: CATLTAGTDTQYF
J: TRBJ1-2; D: -; size: few; V: TRBV12-5; DNA: TGTGCTAGTGGTTCCGAGCGCTACACCTTC; CDR3: CASGSERYTF
J: TRBJ2-3; D: TRBD2; size: -; V: TRBV6-5; DNA: TGTGCCAGCAGGACTAGCGGCACAGATACGCAGTATTTT; CDR3: CASRTSGTDTQYF
J: TRBJ2-4; D: -; size: -; V: TRBV30; DNA: TGTGCCTGGAGTAGTCACATGGCGGGGAGCAAAAACATTCAGTACTTC; CDR3: CAWSSHMAGSKNIQYF
J: TRBJ2-3; D: -; size: -; V: TRBV2; DNA: TGTGCCAGCAGCCCACCTCTGGGGGGAGGCACAGATACGCAGTATTTT; CDR3: CASSPPLGGGTDTQYF
J: TRBJ2-1; D: TRBD2; size: -; V: TRBV29-1; DNA: TGCAGCGTGGCTAGCGGAAGGGATGAGCAGTTCTTC; CDR3: CSVASGRDEQFF
J: TRBJ2-5; D: -; size: -; V: TRBV29-1; DNA: TGCAGCGCCCTCGGAGAGACCTTAGAGACCCAGTACTTC; CDR3: CSALGETLETQYF
J: TRBJ2-5; D: TRBD2; size: -; V: TRBV27; DNA: TGTGCCAGCAGCTCAGCGGGAGGGCCGCAGACCCAGTACTTC; CDR3: CASSSAGGPQTQYF
J: TRBJ1-2; D: -; size: -; V: TRBV6-1; DNA: TGTGCCAGTCGGACAGACAACTATGGCTACACCTTC; CDR3: CASRTDNYGYTF
J: TRBJ2-7; D: -; size: -; V: TRBV2; DNA: TGTGCCAGCAGCCCCAGGGCAGGTTTCGGCACGGCCGAGATCTACGAGCAGTACTTC; CDR3: CASSPRAGFGTAEIYEQYF
J: TRBJ2-1; D: TRBD1; size: -; V: TRBV11-2; DNA: TGTGCCAGCAGCCAGGGACAGAATGAGCAGTTCTTC; CDR3: CASSQGQNEQFF
J: TRBJ1-1; D: TRBD1; size: few; V: TRBV14; DNA: TGTGCCAGCAGCCAAAATCGGACAGGGTCTCGTAACACTGAAGCTTTCTTT; CDR3: CASSQNRTGSRNTEAFF
J: TRBJ2-3; D: -; size: -; V: TRBV5-1; DNA: TGCGCCAGCAGCGCGGGACACCGCACAGATACGCAGTATTTT; CDR3: CASSAGHRTDTQYF
J: TRBJ1-5; D: TRBD1; size: few; V: TRBV19; DNA: TGTGCCAGTAGTATAGGAGGGGGCGGCAATCAGCCCCAGCATTTT; CDR3: CASSIGGGGNQPQHF
J: TRBJ1-6; D: -; size: few; V: TRBV6-6; DNA: TGTGCCAGCAGTTACTCCACAGGATATAATTCACCCCTCCACTTT; CDR3: CASSYSTGYNSPLHF
J: TRBJ2-1; D: -; size: -; V: TRBV5-1; DNA: TGCGCCAGCAGCTCACGGACGGACAATGAGCAGTTCTTC; CDR3: CASSSRTDNEQFF
J: TRBJ1-1; D: TRBD1; size: -; V: TRBV6-5; DNA: TGTGCCAGCAGTCTTTATCAGGGGGCAGCTTTCTTT; CDR3: CASSLYQGAAFF
J: TRBJ1-4; D: -; size: -; V: TRBV25-1; DNA: TGTGCCAGCAGTGAAGCCAACGGCCGGGGAAAACTGTTTTTT; CDR3: CASSEANGRGKLFF
J: TRBJ2-7; D: TRBD1; size: -; V: TRBV5-5; DNA: TGTGCCAGCAGCCGACAGGGGGCCTACGAGCAGTACTTC; CDR3: CASSRQGAYEQYF
J: TRBJ1-1; D: -; size: -; V: TRBV4-1; DNA: TGCGCCAGCAGCCATGATCCAGGGAGGATGAACACTGAAGCTTTCTTT; CDR3: CASSHDPGRMNTEAFF
J: TRBJ1-2; D: -; size: -; V: TRBV12-1; DNA: TGTGCCAGCAGCTTTGCGGACAGGGGGGCCGACAACTATGGCTACACCTTC; CDR3: CASSFADRGADNYGYTF
J: TRBJ1-5; D: TRBD1; size: -; V: TRBV2; DNA: TGTGCCAGCAGTACGAAAACCGGGACAGGGGTTGATCAGCCCCAGCATTTT; CDR3: CASSTKTGTGVDQPQHF
J: TRBJ2-5; D: -; size: few; V: TRBV18; DNA: TGTGCCAGCTCACCGGGCCAAGAGACCCAGTACTTC; CDR3: CASSPGQETQYF
J: TRBJ2-3; D: TRBD2; size: once; V: TRBV5-4; DNA: TGTGCCAGCAGCTTGGGGGATAGCGGGGGCCCAGATACGCAGTATTTT; CDR3: CASSLGDSGGPDTQYF
J: TRBJ1-6; D: -; size: -; V: TRBV9; DNA: TGTGCCAGCAGAGGGGACGAGAGGAATTCACCCCTCCACTTT; CDR3: CASRGDERNSPLHF
J: TRBJ2-3; D: -; size: once; V: TRBV19; DNA: TGTGCCGTGGCTAGGCCGCCGTCAGATACGCAGTATTTT; CDR3: CAVARPPSDTQYF
J: TRBJ2-7; D: -; size: few; V: TRBV9; DNA: TGTGCCAGCAGCGGTTCCTTCGACGAGCAGTACTTC; CDR3: CASSGSFDEQYF
J: TRBJ2-1; D: TRBD2; size: -; V: TRBV5-1; DNA: TGCGCCAGCAGCTCACGCCCGGGACTAGCGGACTACAATGAGCAGTTCTTC; CDR3: CASSSRPGLADYNEQFF
J: TRBJ1-6; D: -; size: -; V: TRBV6-5; DNA: TGTGCCAGCAGTCTCAACCCGGGCGATTCACCCCTCCACTTT; CDR3: CASSLNPGDSPLHF